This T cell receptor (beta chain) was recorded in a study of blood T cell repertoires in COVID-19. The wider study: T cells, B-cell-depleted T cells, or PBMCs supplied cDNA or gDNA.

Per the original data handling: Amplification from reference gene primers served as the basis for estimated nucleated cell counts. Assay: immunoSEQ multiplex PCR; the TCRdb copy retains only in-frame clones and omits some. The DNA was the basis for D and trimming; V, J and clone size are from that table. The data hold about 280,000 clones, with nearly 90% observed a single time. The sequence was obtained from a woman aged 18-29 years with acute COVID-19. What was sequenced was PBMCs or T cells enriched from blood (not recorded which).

The CDR3 bases are TGTGCCAGCAGCACGAGCCACAGGTTTGGAAACACCATATATTTT. This gives the protein CASSTSHRFGNTIYF. The chain carries TRBV7-2 and TRBJ1-3, with D maybe TRBD1 (5 bases). CDR1 is SGHTA and CDR2 is FQGNSA in the germline V gene. V lost 5 bases, J lost 3 bases, and 14 bases lay in between. This CDR3 is built from 15 residues.